This T cell receptor (beta chain) originates from a study of blood T cell repertoires in COVID-19 (dated by TCRdb to the early 2020s). Study-wide context: The collaborator samples originated in the United States, Italy and Spain and spanned the acute and convalescent phases of COVID-19. The prospective study material was composed of cDNA or gDNA derived from T cells, B-cell-depleted T cells, or PBMCs. Subjects who had been exposed to COVID-19, were actively infected with it, or had recovered from it provided the deeply sampled blood TCRbeta repertoires that made up the dataset. The repertoires were released in a freely available public database intended as a resource for research on the immune response to SARS-CoV-2. Samples were obtained from the ongoing ImmuneRACE study (first 160 participants) and from over 1,000 subjects provided by 6 global collaborators. Sample metadata almost always included a de-identified subject ID, COVID-19 status, age in years and sex. HLA class I and class II types, where available, came from metadata supplied by the sample provider rather than from assay-based typing.

The germline V gene yields MDHEN for CDR1 and SYDVKM for CDR2. Taken from cysteine to phenylalanine, the CDR3 has 16 residues. The sequence is cut down to CDR3 DNA, 48 bases in frame from base 1. Germline trimming: 5 bases from V, 2 bases from J; junction bases outside gene matches: 11. The collaborating institutions used their own protocols to collect whole blood in K2EDTA tubes. For TCRbeta analysis, collaborators shipped samples in one of three forms: frozen whole blood, isolated PBMCs, or DNA extracted from either of those sample types. Findings and caveats that apply to the study as a whole: The quantity of clinical and demographic metadata differed by source and by participant and was supplied without curation.

In the case of this clone: The target of this receptor is not known. No per-base quality is available; no much larger clone lies one base away.

The immunoSEQ Assay, a bias-controlled multiplex PCR, was used to amplify TCRbeta CDR3 regions from genomic DNA. Processing in the source paper ran as follows. Nucleated cell counts per sample were estimated from amplification of reference gene primers within the assay. To quantify the absolute abundance of each unique TCRbeta CDR3 rearrangement, sequence reads were collapsed and filtered. For each sample, productive Simpson clonality was calculated as the square root of Simpson's diversity index over productive rearrangements. TCRdb retrieved this table from immuneACCESS and kept in-frame rearrangements only. Not all clones are present; in checked studies, unresolved V genes account for under half, and no reason is known for the remainder. The V and J calls and clone size are taken from that table; D and trimming were inferred from the DNA. The sample yields around 230,000 clones; roughly 85% were counted once. Together, the top ten hold 2% to 3% of the sample.

The source is a woman between 35 and 50 years old with active or convalescent COVID-19. The chain joins TRBV28 to TRBJ2-7; the central 8 bases match TRBD1. The sample taken for sequencing was peripheral blood. The DNA sequence is given as TGTGCCAGCAGTCTTACTGCGAGGACAGGGACCTACGAGCAGTACTTC. Protein translation: CASSLTARTGTYEQYF.